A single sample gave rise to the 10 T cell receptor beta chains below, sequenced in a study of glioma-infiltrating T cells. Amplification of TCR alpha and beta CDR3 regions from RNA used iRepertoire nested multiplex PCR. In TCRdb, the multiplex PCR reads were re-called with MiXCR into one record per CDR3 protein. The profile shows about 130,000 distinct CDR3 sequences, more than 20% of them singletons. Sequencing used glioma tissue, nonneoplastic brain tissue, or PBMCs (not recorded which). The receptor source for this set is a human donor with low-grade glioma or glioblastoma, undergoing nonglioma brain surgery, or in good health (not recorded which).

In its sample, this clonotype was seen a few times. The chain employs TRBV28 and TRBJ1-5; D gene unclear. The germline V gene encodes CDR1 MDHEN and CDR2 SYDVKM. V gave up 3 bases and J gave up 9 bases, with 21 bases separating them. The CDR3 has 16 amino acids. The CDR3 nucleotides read TGTGCCAGCAGTTTCGGGGTCAAATTTAGATCCGGGCCCCAGCATTTT. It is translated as CASSFGVKFRSGPQHF.

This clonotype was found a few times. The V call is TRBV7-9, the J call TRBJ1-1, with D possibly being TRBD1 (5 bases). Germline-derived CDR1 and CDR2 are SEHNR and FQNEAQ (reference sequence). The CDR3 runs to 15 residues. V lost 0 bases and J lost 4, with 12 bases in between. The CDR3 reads CASSLAVGVGTEAFF. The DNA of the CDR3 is TGTGCCAGCAGCTTAGCGGTAGGGGTTGGCACTGAAGCTTTCTTT.

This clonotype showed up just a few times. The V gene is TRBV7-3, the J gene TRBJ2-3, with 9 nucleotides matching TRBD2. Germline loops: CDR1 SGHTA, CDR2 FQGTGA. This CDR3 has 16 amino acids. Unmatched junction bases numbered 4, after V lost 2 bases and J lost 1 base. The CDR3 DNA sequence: TGTGCCAGCAGCTTATTAGGCGGGGGGGGCACAGATACGCAGTATTTT. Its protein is CASSLLGGGGTDTQYF.

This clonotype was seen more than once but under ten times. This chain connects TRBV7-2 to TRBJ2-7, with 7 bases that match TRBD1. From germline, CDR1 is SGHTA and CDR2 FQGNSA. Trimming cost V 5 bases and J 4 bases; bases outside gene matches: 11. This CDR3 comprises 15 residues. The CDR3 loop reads CASSPHPTGFYEQYV. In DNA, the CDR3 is TGTGCCAGCAGCCCCCACCCGACAGGGTTTTACGAGCAGTACGTC.

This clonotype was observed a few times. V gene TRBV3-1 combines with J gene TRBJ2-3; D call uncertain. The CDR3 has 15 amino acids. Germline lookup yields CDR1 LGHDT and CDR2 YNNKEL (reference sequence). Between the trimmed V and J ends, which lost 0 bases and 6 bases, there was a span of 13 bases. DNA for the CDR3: TGTGCCAGCAGCCAAGATGCAAGGGCGAGGGATACGCAGTATTTT. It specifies CASSQDARARDTQYF.

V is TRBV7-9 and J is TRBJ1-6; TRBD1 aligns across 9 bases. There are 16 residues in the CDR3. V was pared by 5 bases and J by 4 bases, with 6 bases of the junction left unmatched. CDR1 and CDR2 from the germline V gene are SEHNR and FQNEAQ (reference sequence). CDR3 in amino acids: CASSGPTGGYNSPLHF. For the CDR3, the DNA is TGTGCCAGCAGCGGACCGACAGGGGGTTATAATTCACCCCTCCACTTT. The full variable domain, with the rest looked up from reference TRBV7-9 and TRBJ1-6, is DTGVSQNPRHKITKRGQNVTFRCDPISEHNRLYWYRQTLGQGPEFLTYFQNEAQLEKSRLLSDRFSAERPKGSFSTLEIQRTEQGDSAMYLCASSGPTGGYNSPLHFGNGTRLTVT.

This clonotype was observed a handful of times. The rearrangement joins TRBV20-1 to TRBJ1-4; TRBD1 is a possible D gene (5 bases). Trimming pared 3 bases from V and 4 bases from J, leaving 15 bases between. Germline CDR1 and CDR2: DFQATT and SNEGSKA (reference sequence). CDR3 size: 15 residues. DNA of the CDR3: TGCAGTGCTAGTAATCCGGGACGGATTAATGAAAAACTGTTTTTT. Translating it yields CSASNPGRINEKLFF.

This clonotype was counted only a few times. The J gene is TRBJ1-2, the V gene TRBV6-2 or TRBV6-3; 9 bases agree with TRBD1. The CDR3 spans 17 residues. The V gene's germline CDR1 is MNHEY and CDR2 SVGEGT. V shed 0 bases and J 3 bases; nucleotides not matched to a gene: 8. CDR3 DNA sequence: TGTGCCAGCAGTTACTCCGCGGGACAGGGAGTGGACTATGGCTACACCTTC. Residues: CASSYSAGQGVDYGYTF.

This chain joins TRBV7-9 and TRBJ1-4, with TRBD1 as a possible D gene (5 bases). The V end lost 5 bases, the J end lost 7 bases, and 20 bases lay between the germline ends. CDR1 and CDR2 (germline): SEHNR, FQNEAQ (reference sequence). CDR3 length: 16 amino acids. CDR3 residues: CASSLRDPHLGEKLFF. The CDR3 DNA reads TGTGCCAGCAGCCTCCGGGACCCCCATTTGGGTGAAAAACTGTTTTTT. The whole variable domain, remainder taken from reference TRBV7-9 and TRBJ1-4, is DTGVSQNPRHKITKRGQNVTFRCDPISEHNRLYWYRQTLGQGPEFLTYFQNEAQLEKSRLLSDRFSAERPKGSFSTLEIQRTEQGDSAMYLCASSLRDPHLGEKLFFGSGTQLSVL.

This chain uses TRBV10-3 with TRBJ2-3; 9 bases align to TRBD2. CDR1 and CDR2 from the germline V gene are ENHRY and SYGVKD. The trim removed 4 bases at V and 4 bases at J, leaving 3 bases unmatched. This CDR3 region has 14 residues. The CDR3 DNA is TGTGCCATCAGTGCCGGGACTAGCCCAGATACGCAGTATTTT. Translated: CAISAGTSPDTQYF.